The 27 T cell receptor beta chains below all came from one sample that was sequenced in a study of vaccination and CD4 T cells after COVID-19. Antigens for these TCRs are unknown. As to treatment: roughly 10-day PBMC culture with coronavirus spike peptide pools or control peptides (ViraFEST assay). The Oncomine TCR Beta short-read assay sequenced DNA from cultured CD4+ T cells. From the PCR reads, TCRdb called clonotypes with MiXCR, one entry per CDR3 protein. The sample consists of some 13,000 distinct CDR3 sequences, roughly 61% of them appearing once. Here the sequenced sample was CD4+ T cells from blood, cultured in vitro, taken before SARS-CoV-2 vaccination. The origin of the receptors is a human donor who had recovered from COVID-19.

The chain employs TRBV7-3 and TRBJ2-2; 15 nucleotides align to TRBD2. The length of the CDR3 is 16 residues. The trim removed 5 bases at V and 4 bases at J, leaving 2 bases unmatched. CDR1 SGHTA and CDR2 FQGTGA come from the germline V gene. The CDR3 coding sequence is TGTGCCAGCAGCGCGGGACTAGCGGGGGGCACCGGGGAGCTGTTTTTT. It encodes CASSAGLAGGTGELFF.

This clonotype was seen only a few times. V is TRBV7-2 and J is TRBJ1-2; 7 bases map to TRBD1. This CDR3 region has 17 residues. Germline trimming cut 4 bases from V and 0 bases from J; bases unmatched to any gene: 11. Germline V gene sequence: CDR1 SGHTA, CDR2 FQGNSA. CDR3 nucleotide sequence: TGTGCCAGCAGCTCATCGAGAAAGGGGGCCACTAACTATGGCTACACCTTC. Its translation: CASSSSRKGATNYGYTF.

This chain uses TRBV6-1 with TRBJ2-2; TRBD1 is a possible D gene (5 bases). The germline V and J ends were trimmed by 6 bases and 5 bases, with 7 bases remaining between them. The CDR3 sequence is 12 residues long. Germline lookup yields CDR1 MNHNS and CDR2 SASEGT. This CDR3 is CASRPGTGELFF. CDR3 sequence (DNA): TGTGCCAGCAGGCCAGGGACCGGGGAGCTGTTTTTT.

CDR3 nucleotide sequence: TGTGCCAGCAGCTTGCCGGTGGTGAACACTGAAGCTTTCTTT. Translating gives CASSLPVVNTEAFF. This chain links TRBV7-2 with TRBJ1-1, with D hard to call. V lost 3 bases to trimming and J lost 0 bases, with 8 bases between them. This CDR3 contains 14 residues. Germline values: CDR1 SGHTA, CDR2 FQGNSA.

This chain connects TRBV19 to TRBJ2-3, with D perhaps TRBD1 (5 bases). Germline CDR1 LNHDA, CDR2 SQIVND (reference sequence). V shed 6 bases and J shed 2 bases, with 15 bases lying between them. This CDR3 has 15 amino acids. The CDR3 DNA reads TGTGCCAGTAGCGACAGTGGATCTATCACAGATACGCAGTATTTT. Translation gives CASSDSGSITDTQYF.

The chain links TRBV6-1 to TRBJ1-3, with TRBD1 matching 9 bases. V gave up 4 bases and J gave up 1 base; unmatched junction bases: 2. Germline V lookup: CDR1 MNHNS, CDR2 SASEGT. The CDR3 is made up of 15 amino acids. This chain's CDR3 is CASSAGTGSGNTIYF. CDR3 DNA sequence: TGTGCCAGCAGTGCCGGGACAGGGTCTGGAAACACCATATATTTT.

This clonotype has only a few counts. The rearrangement links TRBV6-5 to TRBJ1-1, with 7 positions matching TRBD1. Trimming cost V 2 bases and J 4 bases; bases outside gene matches: 13. The germline gives CDR1 MNHEY, CDR2 SVGAGI. This CDR3 has 17 amino acids. For the CDR3, the DNA is TGTGCCAGCAGTTACCACAGGGGCATGAGGGTTGCCACTGAAGCTTTCTTT. As protein: CASSYHRGMRVATEAFF.

V usage is TRBV29-1 and J usage is TRBJ2-3; D not certain. The V and J ends lost 7 bases and 4 bases respectively, with 9 bases between them. CDR1 and CDR2 (germline): SQVTM, ANQGSEA. There are 11 residues in the CDR3. The CDR3 loop is CSARKSDTQYF. CDR3 DNA: TGCAGCGCCCGAAAGTCAGATACGCAGTATTTT.

This clonotype was counted only a few times. V usage is TRBV20-1 and J usage is TRBJ2-5, with D tentatively TRBD1 or TRBD2 (7 bases each). The V end lost 2 bases, the J end lost 2 bases, and 15 bases lay between the germline ends. CDR3 length: 15 amino acids. Germline V gene lookup returns CDR1 DFQATT and CDR2 SNEGSKA (reference sequence). The CDR3 DNA follows: TGCAGTGCTAGACTCCAGGGGGGGGGACAAGAGACCCAGTACTTC. Protein: CSARLQGGGQETQYF.

The chain is built from TRBV19 and TRBJ2-6; D perhaps matches TRBD2 (5 bases). The CDR3 spans 16 residues. Germline V gene sequence: CDR1 LNHDA, CDR2 SQIVND (reference sequence). The V end lost 9 bases, the J end lost 1 base, and 16 bases lay between the germline ends. The CDR3: CASLWATGSGANVLTF. In DNA, the CDR3 is TGTGCCAGCCTGTGGGCGACGGGGTCTGGGGCCAACGTCCTGACTTTC.

The CDR3 DNA follows: TGTGCCATCAGTGGTAGTAGCGGTACCGGGGAGCTGTTTTTT. Its protein is CAISGSSGTGELFF. V is TRBV10-3 and J is TRBJ2-2, with D perhaps matching TRBD2 (6 bases). Germline V gene data show CDR1 as ENHRY and CDR2 as SYGVKD. Trimming pared 4 bases from V and 5 bases from J, leaving 11 bases between. CDR3 size: 14 residues.

The gene calls are TRBV6-1 and TRBJ1-2, with TRBD1 identical over 8 bases. V trimming: 1 base; J trimming: 14 bases; junction bases outside the gene matches: 9. This CDR3 spans 13 amino acids. Germline CDR1 MNHNS, CDR2 SASEGT. DNA for the CDR3: TGTGCCAGCAGTGAAGGACAGGGGCGAGTCTATACCTTC. It is translated as CASSEGQGRVYTF.

The chain links TRBV7-2 to TRBJ2-5; D possibly uses TRBD1 or TRBD2 (5 bases each). From germline, CDR1 is SGHTA and CDR2 FQGNSA. CDR3 length: 13 amino acids. V lost 6 bases, J lost 5 bases, and 13 bases lay in between. The CDR3 loop reads CASSISGRETQYF. The CDR3 nucleotides are TGTGCCAGCAGTATCTCGGGGCGGGAGACCCAGTACTTC.

The gene calls are TRBV6-5 and TRBJ2-5; weak D call: TRBD2 (6 bases). The germline CDR1 and CDR2 sequences are MNHEY and SVGAGI. V shed 0 bases and J shed 5 bases, with 10 bases lying between them. The CDR3 runs to 14 residues. The CDR3 loop is CASSYSGGRETQYF. CDR3 in DNA: TGTGCCAGCAGTTACTCTGGAGGGAGGGAGACCCAGTACTTC.

The rearrangement uses TRBV15 and TRBJ2-2, with D perhaps given as TRBD1 or TRBD2 (5 bases each). The CDR3 consists of 17 residues. V was clipped by 2 bases and J by 4 bases, with 17 bases between them. Germline CDR1 reads LNHNV; CDR2 reads YYDKDF (reference sequence). The CDR3 DNA reads TGTGCCACCAGCAGACCTAGGGACGGGCTACGCACCGGGGAGCTGTTTTTT. Protein: CATSRPRDGLRTGELFF.

The chain has TRBV10-3 and TRBJ2-5; 7 nucleotides align to TRBD1. Germline CDR1 is ENHRY and CDR2 is SYGVKD. The CDR3 sequence is 14 residues long. V lost 7 bases to trimming and J lost 4 bases; unmatched junction nucleotides: 9. The CDR3 is CAITEGDSLETQYF. CDR3 nucleotides: TGTGCCATCACCGAGGGGGACAGTTTAGAGACCCAGTACTTC.

This chain links TRBV7-9 with TRBJ1-5; D is unresolved. CDR1 and CDR2 (germline): SEHNR, FQNEAQ (reference sequence). The germline V and J ends were trimmed by 5 bases and 5 bases, with 16 bases remaining between them. This CDR3 spans 15 amino acids. The chain's CDR3 is CASSQESGRDQPQHF. CDR3 in DNA: TGTGCCAGCAGCCAAGAATCGGGGAGGGATCAGCCCCAGCATTTT.

CDR3 coding DNA: TGTGCCACCAGCAGAGTTGGGCAGGGGGCCGACAATGAGCAGTTCTTC. Its protein is CATSRVGQGADNEQFF. The chain employs TRBV15 and TRBJ2-1; 8 bases are shared with TRBD1. V trimming: 1 base; J trimming: 5 bases; junction bases outside the gene matches: 7. Germline V gene sequence: CDR1 LNHNV, CDR2 YYDKDF (reference sequence). This CDR3 region has 16 residues.

This chain uses TRBV28 with TRBJ1-1; unclear D gene. This CDR3 comprises 13 residues. Per the germline V gene, CDR1 is MDHEN and CDR2 is SYDVKM. V lost 6 bases and J 4 bases, leaving 12 bases between the germline ends. This chain's CDR3 is CASREDRVTEAFF. The CDR3 nucleotides are TGTGCCAGCAGGGAAGATAGAGTCACTGAAGCTTTCTTT.

This chain connects TRBV20-1 to TRBJ1-1; TRBD1 is a possible D gene (5 bases). The CDR3 loop spans 15 amino acids. Germline CDR1 is DFQATT and CDR2 is SNEGSKA (reference sequence). V was pared by 6 bases and J by 5 bases, with 22 bases between. The CDR3 nucleotides read TGCAGTGCCACGACCTTCGACAGAATGGAGACTGAAGCTTTCTTT. It codes for CSATTFDRMETEAFF.

This sequence joins TRBV6-5 and TRBJ1-2; D call uncertain. The V gene lost 0 bases and the J gene lost 4 bases, with 9 bases spanning the gap. The CDR3 loop spans 14 amino acids. Germline CDR1 MNHEY, CDR2 SVGAGI. The CDR3 loop reads CASSYSPESYGYTF. The CDR3 coding sequence is TGTGCCAGCAGTTACTCGCCCGAGAGCTATGGCTACACCTTC.

This clonotype was recorded a few times. The chain employs TRBV19 and TRBJ1-5; no reliable D call. CDR1 is LNHDA and CDR2 is SQIVND in the germline V gene (reference sequence). The ends were cut back, 5 bases at V and 5 bases at J, with 10 bases in the middle. CDR3 length equals 13 residues. CDR3 protein: CASSEGPHQPQHF. DNA of the CDR3: TGTGCCAGTAGTGAAGGGCCGCATCAGCCCCAGCATTTT. The whole variable domain, filled in from reference TRBV19 and TRBJ1-5, reads DGGITQSPKYLFRKEGQNVTLSCEQNLNHDAMYWYRQDPGQGLRLIYYSQIVNDFQKGDIAEGYSVSREKKESFPLTVTSAQKNPTAFYLCASSEGPHQPQHFGDGTRLSIL.

The chain has TRBV11-2 and TRBJ1-2, with 7 bases identical to TRBD1. The germline gives CDR1 SGHAT, CDR2 FQNNGV. The CDR3 sequence is 16 residues long. The V gene end was trimmed by 5 bases and the J gene end by 3 bases; junction bases not matched to a gene: 12. The CDR3 nucleotides read TGTGCCAGCAGCCCCCCGACAGGGAGGGGGGACTATGGCTACACCTTC. As protein: CASSPPTGRGDYGYTF.

In its sample, this clonotype is medium-sized. The genes are TRBV7-8 and TRBJ2-2; D is unresolved. Germline CDR1 is SGHVS and CDR2 is FQNEAQ. Trimming pared 1 base from V and 13 bases from J, leaving 7 bases between. The CDR3 spans 11 residues. As DNA, the CDR3 is TGTGCCAGCAGCTTAGGGCGAAGGCTGTTTTTT. Translated: CASSLGRRLFF.

This chain uses TRBV20-1 with TRBJ2-7; D unclear. The CDR3 is 11 amino acids. V lost 3 bases and J lost 4, with 7 bases in between. Germline values: CDR1 DFQATT, CDR2 SNEGSKA (reference sequence). CDR3 protein: CSARFKYEQYF. The CDR3 bases are TGCAGTGCTAGGTTCAAGTACGAGCAGTACTTC.

The V and J genes are TRBV20-1 and TRBJ2-2, with 8 positions matching TRBD2. V dropped 3 bases and J dropped 1; count of bases not matched to a gene: 4. Germline lookup yields CDR1 DFQATT and CDR2 SNEGSKA (reference sequence). The CDR3 covers 15 residues. The DNA for the CDR3 is TGCAGTGCTAGGAGCCTAGCGGGGAACACCGGGGAGCTGTTTTTT. This translates into CSARSLAGNTGELFF.

The sample holds a few counts of this clonotype. The rearrangement joins TRBV15 to TRBJ1-1; maybe TRBD1 (5 bases). V lost 0 bases and J lost 4, with 9 bases in between. Germline V gives CDR1 LNHNV, CDR2 YYDKDF (reference sequence). The CDR3 has 14 residues. The CDR3 region has the DNA TGTGCCACCAGCAGAGAGGGCCAGGGCACTGAAGCTTTCTTT. It specifies CATSREGQGTEAFF.